These T cell receptor beta chains were read from a single sample in a study of glioma-infiltrating T cells. TCRdb re-called the multiplex PCR reads through MiXCR, storing one row per CDR3 protein. This table has tens of thousands of distinct CDR3 sequences, about a quarter appearing once. The sample consisted of glioma tissue, nonneoplastic brain tissue, or PBMCs (not recorded which). Receptors were obtained from a human donor with low-grade glioma or glioblastoma, undergoing nonglioma brain surgery, or in good health (not recorded which). CDR3s include the opening cysteine and the closing phenylalanine or tryptophan. The order of the fields is CDR3 protein, CDR3 DNA, V gene, J gene, clone size, D gene. The D gene is left open where the match is weak. Clone size is stated in some rows and not others, as once, few, many or a class when expanded.

CSASFRDRASYEQYF,TGCAGTGCAAGCTTTAGGGACAGGGCATCCTACGAGCAGTACTTC,TRBV20-1,TRBJ2-7,many,TRBD1
CASSRGQGAEKLFF,TGTGCCAGCAGCCGGGGACAGGGGGCCGAAAAACTGTTTTTT,TRBV4-2,TRBJ1-4,few,TRBD1
CASSLITEPVSGYTF,TGTGCCAGCAGCTTGATAACGGAACCCGTGAGCGGCTACACCTTC,TRBV5-4,TRBJ1-2,many,NA
CSVAHGSGGKEQYF,TGCAGCGTTGCCCACGGGTCAGGGGGAAAGGAGCAGTACTTC,TRBV29-1,TRBJ2-7,NA,TRBD1
CASSLVDQPQHF,TGTGCCAGCAGCTTAGTAGATCAGCCCCAGCATTTT,TRBV7-9,TRBJ1-5,many,NA
CASSLLGSKAYF,TGTGCCAGCAGTTTATTGGGCTCCAAAGCGTACTTC,TRBV12-3/TRBV12-4,TRBJ2-7,NA,NA
CASSQDGRDRGRPDTQYF,TGTGCCAGCAGCCAAGATGGCCGGGACAGGGGGCGGCCAGATACGCAGTATTTT,TRBV3-1,TRBJ2-3,few,TRBD1
CASSISRNSNQPQHF,TGTGCCAGTAGTATTTCTAGAAATAGCAATCAGCCCCAGCATTTT,TRBV19,TRBJ1-5,NA,NA
CASSLRDYTDTQYF,TGTGCCAGCAGCTTGCGAGACTACACAGATACGCAGTATTTT,TRBV7-9,TRBJ2-3,few,NA
CASILDPMNTEAFF,TGTGCCAGCATCTTGGACCCTATGAACACTGAAGCTTTCTTT,TRBV12-3/TRBV12-4,TRBJ1-1,many,NA
CASSPREAGYNEQFF,TGTGCCAGCTCACCGCGGGAGGCCGGTTACAATGAGCAGTTCTTC,TRBV18,TRBJ2-1,many,TRBD2
CASSLAGLADSYNEQLF,TGTGCCAGCAGCTTGGCGGGACTAGCGGACTCCTACAATGAGCAGTTATTC,TRBV5-4,TRBJ2-1,NA,TRBD2
CASSPKGLALTDTQYF,TGTGCCAGCAGCCCGAAGGGACTAGCCTTGACAGATACGCAGTATTTT,TRBV7-8,TRBJ2-3,NA,TRBD2
CASRGQQETQYF,TGTGCCAGTAGAGGACAGCAAGAGACCCAGTACTTC,TRBV19,TRBJ2-5,many,NA
CASSDRVYTGELFF,TGTGCCAGCAGTGACAGGGTTTACACCGGGGAGCTGTTTTTT,TRBV2,TRBJ2-2,NA,NA
CASSLTGQPNYYEQYF,TGTGCCAGCAGCTTGACGGGACAGCCCAACTACTACGAGCAGTACTTC,TRBV14,TRBJ2-7,few,TRBD1
CASSISSGGPYEQYF,TGTGCCAGCAGTATCTCATCTGGGGGGCCCTACGAGCAGTACTTC,TRBV12-3/TRBV12-4,TRBJ2-7,many,NA
CASSTDRLPRHEQYF,TGTGCCAGCAGCACCGACAGGCTTCCTCGGCACGAGCAGTACTTC,TRBV5-6,TRBJ2-7,NA,NA
CASSIYGRASGANVLTF,TGTGCCAGTAGTATATACGGGCGGGCCTCTGGGGCCAACGTCCTGACTTTC,TRBV19,TRBJ2-6,NA,NA
CASSPETGYYGYTF,TGTGCCAGCAGCCCCGAAACAGGGTACTATGGCTACACCTTC,TRBV3-1,TRBJ1-2,many,NA
CASSQGSETQYF,TGTGCCAGCAGTCAGGGGAGTGAGACCCAGTACTTC,TRBV6-1,TRBJ2-5,many,NA
CASSYTPGLGPFEQYF,TGTGCCAGCAGCTACACGCCGGGACTGGGACCGTTCGAGCAGTACTTC,TRBV7-9,TRBJ2-7,many,NA
CASSASRREAADTQYF,TGTGCCAGCAGCGCGTCCCGGCGGGAGGCGGCAGATACGCAGTATTTT,TRBV9,TRBJ2-3,NA,TRBD2
CASSAIQGRGSPLHF,TGTGCCAGCAGTGCTATACAGGGAAGGGGTTCACCCCTCCACTTT,TRBV2,TRBJ1-6,few,NA
CSASITYEQFF,TGCAGTGCTAGTATCACGTATGAGCAGTTCTTC,TRBV20-1,TRBJ2-1,many,NA
CSVSRQGEAFF,TGCAGCGTTTCGCGACAGGGTGAAGCTTTCTTT,TRBV29-1,TRBJ1-1,many,TRBD1
CAISPGPGLASQETQYF,TGTGCCATCAGTCCGGGACCGGGACTAGCGAGTCAAGAGACCCAGTACTTC,TRBV10-3,TRBJ2-5,many,TRBD2
CAISESGTQDTQYF,TGTGCCATCAGTGAGTCGGGGACTCAAGATACGCAGTATTTT,TRBV10-3,TRBJ2-3,many,NA
CASSHRDGNNSPLHF,TGTGCCAGCAGCCACCGGGACGGTAATAATTCACCCCTCCACTTT,TRBV5-5,TRBJ1-6,few,NA
CATSDSLSGGTQYF,TGTGCCACCAGTGATTCCCTGTCGGGAGGGACCCAGTACTTC,TRBV24-1,TRBJ2-5,few,TRBD2
CASSSLATQYF,TGTGCCAGCAGCTCCCTAGCGACGCAGTATTTT,TRBV11-2,TRBJ2-3,many,NA
CASSRDRSGNSPLHF,TGTGCCAGCAGTCGAGACAGGTCCGGTAATTCACCCCTCCACTTT,TRBV2,TRBJ1-6,many,NA
CASSQGSAPLHF,TGTGCCAGCAGCCAAGGATCCGCTCCCCTCCACTTT,TRBV3-1,TRBJ1-6,few,NA
CASTQYYEQYF,TGTGCCAGCACCCAATACTACGAGCAGTACTTC,TRBV6-2/TRBV6-3,TRBJ2-7,many,NA
CASSYRQGARPQETQYF,TGTGCCAGCAGTTACCGGCAGGGGGCGAGACCCCAAGAGACCCAGTACTTC,TRBV6-5,TRBJ2-5,many,TRBD1
CASSYSTSQRETQYF,TGTGCCAGCAGTTACTCGACTTCTCAGCGGGAGACCCAGTACTTC,TRBV6-5,TRBJ2-5,many,NA
CSAPGREQFF,TGCAGTGCCCCCGGACGTGAGCAGTTCTTC,TRBV20-1,TRBJ2-1,NA,NA
CASSFSRVADTQYF,TGTGCCAGCAGTTTTTCCCGGGTAGCAGATACGCAGTATTTT,TRBV28,TRBJ2-3,many,NA
CSARAGLAGDRQFF,TGCAGTGCTAGAGCGGGACTAGCGGGAGATCGGCAGTTCTTC,TRBV20-1,TRBJ2-1,NA,TRBD2
CSVELFTGELFF,TGCAGCGTTGAACTGTTCACCGGGGAGCTGTTTTTT,TRBV29-1,TRBJ2-2,few,NA